This T cell receptor beta chain was identified during a study of CD8+ T cells in alopecia areata. On the study more broadly: Among treated patients, oral tofacitinib was administered at 5 to 10 mg twice daily. Percentage of affected scalp area was the basis on which treated patients' severity was scored. Points from the study as a whole: For patients receiving tofacitinib, scalp clonality and expanded CD8+ clones among the top 100 significantly decreased.

The treatment: oral pan-JAK inhibitor, 5-10 mg twice daily. Lesional scalp punch biopsies and peripheral blood were collected from alopecia areata patients. Germline-derived CDR1 and CDR2 are MNHEY and SMNVEV (reference sequence). This CDR3 is built from 16 residues. Trimming cost V 5 bases and J 1 base, with 18 bases left between them. RNA was isolated and reverse transcribed to cDNA, the sequencing template. Libraries were prepared by immunoSEQ multiplex PCR; TCRdb keeps only in-frame clonotypes and omits some of them. The sample shows under 130,000 clones, around 84% of them seen only once. In the case of this clone: What it binds is not known.

This material consisted of CD8+ T cells sorted from blood, taken between weeks 30 and 35, from a patient treated with tofacitinib. The V call is TRBV27, the J call TRBJ2-7; D is possibly TRBD2 (6 bases). The sequence was collected from a human donor with alopecia areata. Here the CDR3 DNA reads TGTGCCAGCAGTACTCACGCTAGCGAGGAATCCTACGAGCAGTACTTC. It translates to CASSTHASEESYEQYF.